Following are 22 T cell receptor beta chains from one sample sequenced in a study of blood T cell repertoires in COVID-19. Assay used: immunoSEQ multiplex PCR; TCRdb lists only in-frame clones, some missing. The table lists 80,000 or so clones, roughly 91% of them singletons, with 1.9% in the top ten. Sequenced input: peripheral blood. The receptors come from a woman between 50 and 59 years old in a cohort sampled during active COVID-19.

The genes are TRBV28 and TRBJ2-5; D perhaps matches TRBD2 (5 bases). This CDR3 is built from 13 residues. Germline V gives CDR1 MDHEN, CDR2 SYDVKM. Trimming shortened V by 6 bases and J by 7 bases, and 15 bases separated the two germline ends. The CDR3 sequence: CASSWTQLGTQYF. The DNA for the CDR3 is TGTGCCAGCAGCTGGACTCAGCTGGGGACCCAGTACTTC.

The V gene is TRBV10-3, the J gene TRBJ1-1; 7 bases fit TRBD1. CDR1 ENHRY and CDR2 SYGVKD come from the germline V gene. V was clipped by 5 bases and J by 1 base; unmatched bases: 1. The CDR3 runs 13 residues. The CDR3 nucleotides read TGTGCCATCAGTCGACAGGGGAACACTGAAGCTTTCTTT. This gives the protein CAISRQGNTEAFF.

The V gene is TRBV12-5, the J gene TRBJ2-2; D possibly corresponds to TRBD2 (5 bases). The ends were cut back, 2 bases at V and 6 bases at J, with 19 bases in the middle. Germline assignment: CDR1 LGHNT and CDR2 FRNRAP. CDR3 length: 17 residues. The CDR3 DNA follows: TGTGCTAGTGGTTTGTCAGCTAAAACGGGGTGGGCCGGGGAGCTGTTTTTT. Amino acid sequence: CASGLSAKTGWAGELFF.

The V gene is TRBV18, the J gene TRBJ1-1; D remains unclear. In germline, CDR1 is KGHSH, CDR2 LQKENI. The CDR3 contains 15 residues. V lost 1 base and J lost 5, with 14 bases in between. DNA of the CDR3: TGTGCCAGCTCACCACAAGCGGGCTGGGAAACTGAAGCTTTCTTT. Its translation is CASSPQAGWETEAFF.

As for this clone: A junction end diverges from the germline sequence, so it may reflect a read error. The rearrangement links TRBV7-8 to TRBJ2-1; 7 bases map to TRBD1. The CDR3 runs 16 residues. The germline gives CDR1 SGHVS, CDR2 FQNEAQ. CDR3 DNA sequence: TGTGCCAGCACCTTAACCCCGGGACAGATTAACAATGAGCAGTTCTTC. Translated, it gives CASTLTPGQINNEQFF.

This clone was seen once. The CDR3 is CASSQDYGATNEKLFF. CDR3 coding DNA: TGTGCCAGCAGCCAAGACTACGGTGCAACTAATGAAAAACTGTTTTTT. The V call is TRBV4-2, the J call TRBJ1-4; no definite D call. This CDR3 region has 16 residues. Germline-derived CDR1 and CDR2 are LGHNA and YNFKEQ. The V end lost 0 bases, the J end lost 0 bases, and 8 bases lay between the germline ends.

The chain recombines TRBV5-8 with TRBJ2-1, with 7 bases matching TRBD2. This CDR3 is 12 amino acids long. Germline V lookup: CDR1 SGHTS, CDR2 YDEGEE. V dropped 2 bases and J dropped 7; count of bases not matched to a gene: 0. The CDR3 DNA reads TGTGCCAGCAGCTTCGGGAGGAATGAGCAGTTCTTC. Protein product: CASSFGRNEQFF.

J is TRBJ1-6 and V is TRBV14; no reliable D call. The CDR3 covers 17 residues. Trimming took 0 bases from V and 0 from J, leaving 9 bases between them. CDR1 is SGHDN and CDR2 is FVKESK in the germline V gene. CDR3 protein: CASSQERLSSYNSPLHF. The CDR3 DNA sequence: TGTGCCAGCAGCCAAGAGCGCCTGAGCTCCTATAATTCACCCCTCCACTTT.

This clone was observed a few times. The CDR3 here is CSASWRGRVETQYF. The CDR3 coding sequence is TGCAGTGCTAGTTGGCGAGGGCGCGTTGAGACCCAGTACTTC. The rearrangement links TRBV20-1 to TRBJ2-5; weak D call: TRBD2 (5 bases). The CDR3 contains 14 residues. Trimming removed 3 bases from V and 5 bases from J, with 16 bases in between. Germline assignment: CDR1 DFQATT and CDR2 SNEGSKA (reference sequence).

The CDR3 here is CASSRRQTGNTIYF. The DNA of the CDR3 is TGTGCCAGCAGCCGTCGACAGACTGGAAACACCATATATTTT. The rearrangement joins TRBV7-9 to TRBJ1-3, with D possibly being TRBD1 (5 bases). V was clipped by 5 bases and J by 2 bases, with 10 bases between them. Germline V gene sequence: CDR1 SEHNR, CDR2 FQNEAQ (reference sequence). This CDR3 has 14 residues.

V and J are TRBV30 and TRBJ1-5; D is unresolved. CDR1 is GTSNPN, CDR2 SVGIG, per germline (reference sequence). The CDR3 length is 18 residues. V lost 2 bases and J 4 bases, leaving 24 bases between the germline ends. CDR3 region: CAWSPGSSLNFENQPQHF. For the CDR3, the DNA is TGTGCCTGGAGTCCGGGTAGTTCACTCAACTTCGAGAATCAGCCCCAGCATTTT. Together with reference TRBV30 and TRBJ1-5, the CDR3 gives the full variable domain: SQTIHQWPATLVQPVGSPLSLECTVEGTSNPNLYWYRQAAGRGLQLLFYSVGIGQISSEVPQNLSASRPQDRQFILSSKKLLLSDSGFYLCAWSPGSSLNFENQPQHFGDGTRLSIL.

This chain joins TRBV19 and TRBJ2-1; weak D call: TRBD1 (6 bases). The CDR3 has 14 residues. Trimming removed 2 bases from V and 9 bases from J, with 14 bases in between. Germline V gives CDR1 LNHDA, CDR2 SQIVND (reference sequence). CDR3 nucleotide sequence: TGTGCCAGTAGTATAAGAGGGGGATCAAGTGAGCAGTTCTTC. The encoded protein is CASSIRGGSSEQFF.

This chain uses TRBV29-1 with TRBJ2-3, with 9 bases that match TRBD2. CDR1 and CDR2 (germline): SQVTM, ANQGSEA. With V trimmed by 1 base and J by 4 bases, 9 bases remained unmatched. The CDR3 contains 16 residues. CDR3: CSVEAGSGSNSDTQYF. In DNA, the CDR3 is TGCAGCGTTGAAGCTGGTAGCGGGAGTAACTCAGATACGCAGTATTTT.

This rearrangement joins TRBV5-6 to TRBJ2-2; 10 bases align to TRBD1. There are 16 residues in the CDR3. J lost 3 bases, V lost 4 bases, and 6 bases had no gene match. Germline CDR1 and CDR2: SGHDT and YYEEEE. The CDR3 DNA is TGTGCCAGCAGCAAGGACAGGGGGTGGGACACCGGGGAGCTGTTTTTT. It specifies CASSKDRGWDTGELFF.

V usage is TRBV18 and J usage is TRBJ2-5, with 10 bases that match TRBD2. Looked up from germline, CDR1 is KGHSH and CDR2 is LQKENI. CDR3 length equals 14 residues. V shed 2 bases and J 4 bases; nucleotides not matched to a gene: 1. Here the CDR3 reads CASSPTSGIETQYF. CDR3 sequence (DNA): TGTGCCAGCTCACCAACTAGCGGGATAGAGACCCAGTACTTC.

The chain joins TRBV5-4 to TRBJ1-4; possible D gene TRBD1, 6 bases. This CDR3 region has 15 residues. Germline values: CDR1 SGHNT, CDR2 YYREEE (reference sequence). V lost 0 bases and J 6 bases, leaving 12 bases between the germline ends. The CDR3 loop reads CASSLVGTQDEKLFF. The DNA for the CDR3 is TGTGCCAGCAGCTTGGTTGGGACACAGGATGAAAAACTGTTTTTT.

This sequence joins TRBV5-4 and TRBJ2-5; D possibly corresponds to TRBD2 (6 bases). The length of the CDR3 is 14 residues. The V end lost 0 bases, the J end lost 9 bases, and 15 bases lay between the germline ends. From germline, CDR1 is SGHNT and CDR2 YYREEE (reference sequence). As DNA, the CDR3 is TGTGCCAGCAGCTTGGAACAGGCCACGGGGGCCCAGTACTTC. This codes for CASSLEQATGAQYF.

This chain joins TRBV2 and TRBJ2-2, with a weak D call TRBD2 (6 bases). In germline, CDR1 is SNHLY, CDR2 FYNNEI. The CDR3 has 16 residues. V lost 2 bases, J lost 0 bases, and 10 bases lay in between. CDR3 protein: CASSEFGGANTGELFF. The CDR3 DNA sequence: TGTGCCAGCAGTGAATTTGGAGGGGCGAACACCGGGGAGCTGTTTTTT.

CDR3 loop: CASSLEGMNQPQHF. CDR3 sequence (DNA): TGTGCCAGCAGCTTGGAGGGGATGAATCAGCCCCAGCATTTT. This chain links TRBV5-4 with TRBJ1-5; TRBD1 might be the D (5 bases). The germline V gene encodes CDR1 SGHNT and CDR2 YYREEE (reference sequence). This CDR3 is 14 amino acids long. V lost 0 bases and J lost 4, with 8 bases in between. The whole variable domain, remainder taken from reference TRBV5-4 and TRBJ1-5, is ETGVTQSPTHLIKTRGQQVTLRCSSQSGHNTVSWYQQALGQGPQFIFQYYREEENGRGNFPPRFSGLQFPNYSSELNVNALELDDSALYLCASSLEGMNQPQHFGDGTRLSIL.

The chain links TRBV27 to TRBJ2-2, with D perhaps matching TRBD2 (5 bases). Deletions cut 5 bases from V and 2 bases from J, with 9 bases between. Germline V lookup: CDR1 MNHEY, CDR2 SMNVEV (reference sequence). The CDR3 sequence is 14 residues long. This CDR3 reads CASSSGSNTGELFF. The CDR3 bases are TGTGCCAGCAGTAGCGGATCCAACACCGGGGAGCTGTTTTTT.

V is TRBV28 and J is TRBJ2-1; D is unresolved. V was clipped by 2 bases and J by 6 bases, with 8 bases between them. CDR3 size: 13 residues. Per germline, CDR1 MDHEN and CDR2 SYDVKM. The DNA for the CDR3 is TGTGCCAGCAGTTTAATCTCTGTCAATGAGCAGTTCTTC. Encoded protein: CASSLISVNEQFF.

This rearrangement joins TRBV19 to TRBJ2-3; 9 bases are a match to TRBD1. V lost 5 bases and J lost 11; bases outside the gene matches: 5. The CDR3 is made up of 12 amino acids. Germline loops: CDR1 LNHDA, CDR2 SQIVND (reference sequence). CDR3 nucleotides: TGTGCCAGTAGTGCAGGGACAGGGAAGCAGTATTTT. It yields the protein CASSAGTGKQYF.